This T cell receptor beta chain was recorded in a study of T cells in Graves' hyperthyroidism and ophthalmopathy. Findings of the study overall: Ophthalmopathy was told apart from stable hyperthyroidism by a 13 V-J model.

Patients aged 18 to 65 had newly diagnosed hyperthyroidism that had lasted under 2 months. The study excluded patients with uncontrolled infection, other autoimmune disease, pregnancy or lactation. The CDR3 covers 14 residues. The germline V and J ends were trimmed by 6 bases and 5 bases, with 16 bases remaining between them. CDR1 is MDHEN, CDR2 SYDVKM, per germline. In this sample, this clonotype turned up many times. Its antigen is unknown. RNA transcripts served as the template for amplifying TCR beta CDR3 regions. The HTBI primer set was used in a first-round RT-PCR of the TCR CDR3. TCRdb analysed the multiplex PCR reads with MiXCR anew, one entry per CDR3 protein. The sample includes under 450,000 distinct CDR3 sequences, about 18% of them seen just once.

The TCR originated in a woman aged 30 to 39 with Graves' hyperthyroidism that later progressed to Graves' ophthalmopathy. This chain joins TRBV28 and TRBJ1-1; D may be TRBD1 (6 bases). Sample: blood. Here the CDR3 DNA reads TGTGCCAGCAGCAGCGGGGGCGGGGGAACTGAAGCTTTCTTT. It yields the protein CASSSGGGGTEAFF.